The subject of this entry is one T cell receptor beta chain. Its specificity is not known. V shed 3 bases and J 6 bases; nucleotides not matched to a gene: 5. CDR1 is SGHTA, CDR2 FQGTGA, per germline. This CDR3 contains 14 residues. This sample is drawn from a study of T cell repertoires in cytomegalovirus infection. Turning to the study itself: Based on public TCR beta signatures, there were indications of CMV infection and of a matching HLA type. General study points: The ex vivo response showed dominance by HLA-C-restricted CMV-specific TCR beta clonotypes. Carriage of CMV together with the relevant HLA was identifiable through cumulative public TCR beta family frequency.

TCRdb reanalysed the reads using MiXCR and keeps one entry per CDR3 protein. The profile shows over 300,000 distinct CDR3 sequences, around a sixth of them singletons. Material: PBMCs. The rearrangement uses TRBV7-3 and TRBJ2-3; TRBD2 matches at 8 bases. The sequence was collected from a human donor in good health (CMV status not recorded). Some clones in this sample may be carry-over from other donors' samples. The CDR3 sequence: CASSFGGGRDTQYF. Written as DNA, the CDR3 is TGTGCCAGCAGCTTCGGCGGGGGGCGGGATACGCAGTATTTT.